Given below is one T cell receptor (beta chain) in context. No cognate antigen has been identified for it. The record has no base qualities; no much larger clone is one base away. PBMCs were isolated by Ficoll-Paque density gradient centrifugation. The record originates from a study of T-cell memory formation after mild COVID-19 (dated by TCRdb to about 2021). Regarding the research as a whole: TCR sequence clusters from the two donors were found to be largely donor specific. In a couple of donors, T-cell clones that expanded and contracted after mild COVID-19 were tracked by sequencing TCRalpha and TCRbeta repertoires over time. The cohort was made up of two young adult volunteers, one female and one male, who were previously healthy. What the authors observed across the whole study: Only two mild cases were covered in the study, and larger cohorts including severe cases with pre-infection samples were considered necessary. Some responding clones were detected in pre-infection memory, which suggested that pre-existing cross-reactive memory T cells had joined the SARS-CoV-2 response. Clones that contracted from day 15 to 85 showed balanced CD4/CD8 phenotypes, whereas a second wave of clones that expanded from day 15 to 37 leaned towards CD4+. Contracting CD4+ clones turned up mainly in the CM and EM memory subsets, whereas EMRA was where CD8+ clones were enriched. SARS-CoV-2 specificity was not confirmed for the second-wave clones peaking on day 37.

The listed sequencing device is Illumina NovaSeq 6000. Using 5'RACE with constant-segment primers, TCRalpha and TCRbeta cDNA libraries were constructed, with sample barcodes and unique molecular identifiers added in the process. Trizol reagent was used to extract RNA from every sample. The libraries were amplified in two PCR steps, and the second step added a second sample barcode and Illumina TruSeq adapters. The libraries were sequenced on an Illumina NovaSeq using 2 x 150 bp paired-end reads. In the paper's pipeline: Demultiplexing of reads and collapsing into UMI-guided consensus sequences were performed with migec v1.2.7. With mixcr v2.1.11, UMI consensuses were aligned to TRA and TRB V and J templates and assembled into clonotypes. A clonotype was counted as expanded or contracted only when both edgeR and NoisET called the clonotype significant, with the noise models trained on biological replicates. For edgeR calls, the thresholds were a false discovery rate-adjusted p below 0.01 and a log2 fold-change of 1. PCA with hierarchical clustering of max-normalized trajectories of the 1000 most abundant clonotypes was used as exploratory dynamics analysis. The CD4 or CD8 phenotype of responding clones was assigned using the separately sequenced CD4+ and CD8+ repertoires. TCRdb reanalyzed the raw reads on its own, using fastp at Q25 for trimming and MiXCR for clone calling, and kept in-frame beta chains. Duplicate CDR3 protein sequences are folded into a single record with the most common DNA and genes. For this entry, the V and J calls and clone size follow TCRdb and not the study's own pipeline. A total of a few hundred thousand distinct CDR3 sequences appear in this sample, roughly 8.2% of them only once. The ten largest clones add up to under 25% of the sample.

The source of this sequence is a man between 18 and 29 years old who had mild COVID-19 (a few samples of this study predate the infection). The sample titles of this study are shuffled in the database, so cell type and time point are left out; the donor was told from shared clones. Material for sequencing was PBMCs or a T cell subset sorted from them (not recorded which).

The DNA sequence reads TGCGCCAGCAGCTTGGTGCTAGCGGGGGACAAGGAGCAGTACTTC. This encodes CASSLVLAGDKEQYF. The V and J genes are TRBV5-1 and TRBJ2-7; TRBD2 agrees with 10 junctional bases. Trimming removed 0 bases from V and 7 bases from J; the gene matches leave 7 bases unexplained. Via the germline V gene, CDR1 is SGHRS and CDR2 YFSETQ. Including the terminal cysteine and phenylalanine, the CDR3 comprises 15 residues. This entry keeps only the CDR3 DNA: 45 bases, framed from base 1. When the CDR3 is completed using the reference TRBV5-1 and TRBJ2-7 genes on either side, the full variable domain is KAGVTQTPRYLIKTRGQQVTLSCSPISGHRSVSWYQQTPGQGLQFLFEYFSETQRNKGNFPGRFSGRQFSNSRSEMNVSTLELGDSALYLCASSLVLAGDKEQYFGPGTRLTVT.